The clone carrying this T cell receptor (beta chain) was seen at least ten times. Antigen: not known. The sample comes from a study of T cells after yellow fever vaccination. Study-wide results and caveats: Among all clonotypes, a small share was observed in both CD4 and CD8 compartments.

Template switching by 5'RACE produced TCR cDNA, adding a universal primer site and UMIs. In TCRdb, the 5' RACE reads were re-called with MiXCR into one record per CDR3 protein. The sample lists about 400,000 distinct CDR3 sequences; about 6% were seen once. The sample was PBMCs, taken 5 days after the yellow fever booster vaccination. This TCR derives from a man between 25 and 39 years old who received the YFV17D yellow fever vaccine.

The CDR3 is CASSLEVQRGQYF. Here the CDR3 DNA reads TGTGCCAGCAGCTTAGAGGTACAGAGGGGTCAGTACTTC. The chain uses TRBV7-2 and TRBJ2-7, with D perhaps assigned TRBD1 or TRBD2 (5 bases each). The V gene's germline CDR1 is SGHTA and CDR2 FQGNSA. The CDR3 extends over 13 amino acids. V was clipped by 1 base and J by 10 bases, with 14 bases between them.